This T cell receptor beta chain was observed in a study of T-cell reconstitution after alpha-beta-depleted transplantation in children (dated by TCRdb to about 2016). For context, the study as a whole: Using TCR repertoire profiling, the study followed T-cell immune reconstitution in a quantitative way in children after TCRalphabeta/CD19-depleted allogeneic hematopoietic cell transplantation. Points the paper makes about the study in general: The high TCRbeta diversity at day 60 in some patients was ascribed to recipient T cells and intrathymic progenitors that had survived conditioning. About two months after transplant, the apparently early recovery of alphabetaT-cell counts reportedly depended on just several hundred clones that had expanded rapidly and came from non-depleted graft cells. Over the following months the frequencies of hyperexpanded clones went down, and after one year T-cell counts and TCRbeta diversity were mostly credited to newly produced T cells.

In the paper's terms, the treatment or condition label means: allogeneic hematopoietic cell transplantation with graft depleted of TCRalphabeta T cells and CD19 B cells. The transplant recipients were children given TCRalphabeta/CD19-depleted allogeneic hematopoietic cell grafts. The CDR3 goes from the cysteine to the phenylalanine over 13 residues. Only the CDR3 part of the read is kept: 39 bases, read in frame from the first base. The germline V gene (reference sequence) sets CDR1 to DFQATT and CDR2 to SNEGSKA. V and J lose 3 bases and 6 bases, and a span of 12 bases separates them. The library came from PCR. The sequencer listed for this sample is Illumina HiSeq 2500. TCR library preparation used molecular barcoding, with unique molecular identifiers applied to normalize quantification of the TCRbeta repertoire. The public reads were reprocessed in TCRdb via fastp at Q25 and MiXCR, keeping in-frame beta chains. For every CDR3 protein sequence, its rows merge into one entry that carries the most common genes and DNA. The sample profile shows hundreds of thousands of distinct CDR3 sequences; about 25% of them were found once. The ten largest clones represent around 2.5% of the sample.

This clonotype was observed a handful of times. The antigen it recognizes is unknown. Per-base quality was not reported, and no clone a single base away is much larger than it. The chain uses TRBV20-1 and TRBJ2-1, with the D gene call left open. This receptor was identified in a girl under 10 years old with Fanconi anemia, due to receive a stem cell transplant. The source material was PBMCs, sampled before TCRalphabeta/CD19-depleted stem cell transplant. In nucleotides, the sequence is TGCAGTGCTAGTCTCCCCGTAATCAATGAGCAGTTCTTC. Translated, it gives CSASLPVINEQFF.